This T cell receptor beta chain was observed in a study of cytomegalovirus exposure and HLA in healthy donors. Notes on the study in general: The listing of some 170 TCR beta chains classed them as cytomegalovirus-associated. Links to common viral pathogens appeared, in a later analysis, for several of the most significant clusters.

The CDR3 is made up of 15 amino acids. The germline V gene encodes CDR1 MNHEY and CDR2 SVGAGI. Trimming cost V 4 bases and J 6 bases, with 17 bases left between them. The PCR ran on 60 Vbeta and 13 Jbeta primers. Original methodology: Later analysis identified approximately 80 million unique TCR beta chains, about 10 million shared. Produced via immunoSEQ multiplex PCR; TCRdb's table is partial and in-frame only. V and J calls and clone size are given by that table; D and trimming were obtained from the DNA. The sample carries approximately 150,000 clones, around 80% recorded once. The table lists this clone with a count of one. Its antigen is as yet unknown.

The sample comprised PBMCs. The rearrangement links TRBV6-5 to TRBJ2-3; weak D call: TRBD1 (6 bases). This receptor was obtained from a woman in her sixties in good health and CMV-seropositive. This chain's CDR3 is CASSSRGGTADTQYF. In DNA, the CDR3 is TGTGCCAGCAGTTCGAGAGGGGGTACGGCGGATACGCAGTATTTT.